Below, 2 T cell receptor beta chains from the same sample are listed, as sequenced in a study of blood T cell repertoires in COVID-19. The data were produced by immunoSEQ multiplex PCR, yet TCRdb's version contains in-frame clones alone and is incomplete. This table has about 230,000 clones, 75% to 90% appearing once. The sample consisted of peripheral blood. These receptors were obtained from a man in his forties with acute or convalescent COVID-19.

This chain joins TRBV9 and TRBJ2-3; perhaps TRBD2 as D (5 bases). V lost 2 bases, J lost 1 base, and 17 bases lay in between. The CDR3 extends over 17 amino acids. From germline, CDR1 is SGDLS and CDR2 YYNGEE. In DNA, the CDR3 is TGTGCCAGCAGCGTTACCAGGAGCGGTGGGGGCACAGATACGCAGTATTTT. Its protein is CASSVTRSGGGTDTQYF.

V is TRBV7-9 and J is TRBJ2-7, with TRBD1 matching over 9 bases. Germline V lookup: CDR1 SEHNR, CDR2 FQNEAQ (reference sequence). After removal of 5 bases from V and 0 bases from J, the junction contained 8 bases not matched to a gene. The CDR3 is 16 amino acids. The CDR3 bases are TGTGCCAGCAGCCGAGCCGACAGGGGGGCCTCCTACGAGCAGTACTTC. Translating gives CASSRADRGASYEQYF.